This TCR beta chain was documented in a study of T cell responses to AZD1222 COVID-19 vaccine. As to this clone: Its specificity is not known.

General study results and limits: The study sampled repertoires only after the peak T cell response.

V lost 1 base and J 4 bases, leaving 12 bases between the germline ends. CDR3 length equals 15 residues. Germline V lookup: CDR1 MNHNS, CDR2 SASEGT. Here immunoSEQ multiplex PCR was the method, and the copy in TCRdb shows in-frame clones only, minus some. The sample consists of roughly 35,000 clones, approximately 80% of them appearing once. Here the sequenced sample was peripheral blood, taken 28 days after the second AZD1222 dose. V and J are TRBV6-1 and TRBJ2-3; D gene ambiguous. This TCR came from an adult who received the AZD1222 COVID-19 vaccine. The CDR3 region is CASSEVWVGPDTQYF. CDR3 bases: TGTGCCAGCAGTGAAGTATGGGTAGGGCCAGATACGCAGTATTTT.